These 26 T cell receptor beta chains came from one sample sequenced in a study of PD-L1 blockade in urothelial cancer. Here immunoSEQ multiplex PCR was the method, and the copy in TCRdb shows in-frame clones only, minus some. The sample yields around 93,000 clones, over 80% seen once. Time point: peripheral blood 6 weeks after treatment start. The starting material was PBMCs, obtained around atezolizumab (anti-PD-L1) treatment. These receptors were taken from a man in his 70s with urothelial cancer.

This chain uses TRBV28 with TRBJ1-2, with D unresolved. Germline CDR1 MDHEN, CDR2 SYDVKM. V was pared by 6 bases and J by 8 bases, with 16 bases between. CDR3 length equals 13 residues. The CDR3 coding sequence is TGTGCCAGCAGCCCCGTTAATTCGGGAGGCTACACCTTC. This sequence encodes CASSPVNSGGYTF.

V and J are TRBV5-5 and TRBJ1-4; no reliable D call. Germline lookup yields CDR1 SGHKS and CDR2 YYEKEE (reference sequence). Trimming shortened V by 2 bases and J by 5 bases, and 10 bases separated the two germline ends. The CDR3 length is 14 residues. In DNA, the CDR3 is TGTGCCAGCAGCTTAGGGAGTCAGAATGAAAAACTGTTTTTT. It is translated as CASSLGSQNEKLFF.

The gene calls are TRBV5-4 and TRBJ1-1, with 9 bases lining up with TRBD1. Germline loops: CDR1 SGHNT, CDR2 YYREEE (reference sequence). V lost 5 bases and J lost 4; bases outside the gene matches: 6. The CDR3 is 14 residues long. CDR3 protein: CASREDRGSTEAFF. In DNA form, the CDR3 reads TGTGCCAGCAGAGAGGACAGGGGTTCCACTGAAGCTTTCTTT.

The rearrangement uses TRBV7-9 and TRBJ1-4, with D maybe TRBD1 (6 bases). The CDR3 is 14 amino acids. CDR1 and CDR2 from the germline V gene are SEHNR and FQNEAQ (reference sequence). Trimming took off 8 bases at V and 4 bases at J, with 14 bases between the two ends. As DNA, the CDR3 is TGTGCCAGCGGTCCCGGACAGAGTAATGAAAAACTGTTTTTT. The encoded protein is CASGPGQSNEKLFF.

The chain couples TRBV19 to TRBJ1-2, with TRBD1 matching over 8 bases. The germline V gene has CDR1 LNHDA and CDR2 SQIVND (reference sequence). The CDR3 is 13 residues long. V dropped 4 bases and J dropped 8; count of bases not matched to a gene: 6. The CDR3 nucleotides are TGTGCCAGTAGTACAAGGACAGGGACCGGCTACACCTTC. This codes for CASSTRTGTGYTF.

The CDR3 reads CASRAGLNSPLHF. CDR3 sequence (DNA): TGTGCCAGCAGAGCAGGGTTGAATTCACCCCTCCACTTT. The chain combines TRBV6-5 with TRBJ1-6; the D gene is possibly TRBD1 (5 bases). This CDR3 has 13 amino acids. Germline V CDR1 and CDR2: MNHEY, SVGAGI. The V end was cut by 6 bases, the J end by 7 bases, with 10 bases between.

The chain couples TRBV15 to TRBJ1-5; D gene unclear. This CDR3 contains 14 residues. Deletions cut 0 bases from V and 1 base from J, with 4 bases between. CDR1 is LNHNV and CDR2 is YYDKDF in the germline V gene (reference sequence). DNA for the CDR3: TGTGCCACCAGCAGAGAGGGCAGCAATCAGCCCCAGCATTTT. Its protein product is CATSREGSNQPQHF. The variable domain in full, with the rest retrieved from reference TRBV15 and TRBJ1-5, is DAMVIQNPRYQVTQFGKPVTLSCSQTLNHNVMYWYQQKSSQAPKLLFHYYDKDFNNEADTPDNFQSRRPNTSFCFLDIRSPGLGDTAMYLCATSREGSNQPQHFGDGTRLSIL.

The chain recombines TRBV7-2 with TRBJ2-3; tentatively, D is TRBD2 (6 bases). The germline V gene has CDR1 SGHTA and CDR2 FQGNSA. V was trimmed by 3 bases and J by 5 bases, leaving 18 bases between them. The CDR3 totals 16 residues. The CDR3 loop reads CASSLGGVGRGDTQYF. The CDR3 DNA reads TGTGCCAGCAGCTTGGGGGGAGTGGGTCGGGGAGATACGCAGTATTTT.

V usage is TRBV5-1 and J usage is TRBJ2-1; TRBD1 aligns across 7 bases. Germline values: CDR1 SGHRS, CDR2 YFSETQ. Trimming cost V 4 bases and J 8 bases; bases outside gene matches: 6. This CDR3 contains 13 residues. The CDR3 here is CASSLPDRDEQFF. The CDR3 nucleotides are TGCGCCAGCAGCCTCCCTGACAGGGATGAGCAGTTCTTC.

The CDR3 bases are TGTGCCAGCAGCCTAGACGGTGCGAACACTGAAGCTTTCTTT. This codes for CASSLDGANTEAFF. The chain joins TRBV6-5 to TRBJ1-1; D is unresolved. The CDR3 sequence is 14 residues long. Germline lookup yields CDR1 MNHEY and CDR2 SVGAGI. Trimming took off 6 bases at V and 1 base at J, with 12 bases between the two ends.

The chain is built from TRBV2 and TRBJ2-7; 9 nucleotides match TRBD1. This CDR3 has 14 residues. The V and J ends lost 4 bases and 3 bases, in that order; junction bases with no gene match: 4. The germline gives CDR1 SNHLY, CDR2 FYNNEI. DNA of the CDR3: TGTGCCAGCAGTGTACAGGGGGCCGGCTACGAGCAGTACTTC. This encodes CASSVQGAGYEQYF.

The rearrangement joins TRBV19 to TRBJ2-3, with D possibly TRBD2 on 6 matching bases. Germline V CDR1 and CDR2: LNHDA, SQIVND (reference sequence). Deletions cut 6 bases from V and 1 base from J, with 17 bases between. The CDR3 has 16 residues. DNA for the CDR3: TGTGCCAGTAGCATGATAGGGGAGGTCGGCACAGATACGCAGTATTTT. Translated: CASSMIGEVGTDTQYF.

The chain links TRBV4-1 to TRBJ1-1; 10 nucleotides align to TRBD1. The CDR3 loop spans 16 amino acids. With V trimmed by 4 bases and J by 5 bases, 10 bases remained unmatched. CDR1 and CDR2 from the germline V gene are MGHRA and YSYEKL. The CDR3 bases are TGCGCCAGCAGCCTCAAGACAGGGGGCGCGAGAACTGAAGCTTTCTTT. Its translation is CASSLKTGGARTEAFF.

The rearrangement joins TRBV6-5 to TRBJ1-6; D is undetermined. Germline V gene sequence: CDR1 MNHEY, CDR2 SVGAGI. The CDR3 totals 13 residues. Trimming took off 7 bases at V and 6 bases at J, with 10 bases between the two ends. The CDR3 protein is CASTPSVNSPLHF. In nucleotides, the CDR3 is TGTGCCAGCACACCTAGTGTTAATTCACCCCTCCACTTT.

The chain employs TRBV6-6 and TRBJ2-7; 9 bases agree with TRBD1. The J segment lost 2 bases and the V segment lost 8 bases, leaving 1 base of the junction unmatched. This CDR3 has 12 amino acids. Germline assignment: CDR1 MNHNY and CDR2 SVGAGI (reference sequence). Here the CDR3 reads CASRDRAYEQYF. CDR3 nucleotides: TGTGCCAGCCGGGACAGGGCCTACGAGCAGTACTTC.

The CDR3 region is CASSISTGNTEAFF. CDR3 bases: TGTGCCAGTAGTATCTCAACAGGGAACACTGAAGCTTTCTTT. The rearrangement joins TRBV19 to TRBJ1-1, with a possible D match to TRBD1 (5 bases). Deletions cut 3 bases from V and 1 base from J, with 9 bases between. The CDR3 length is 14 residues. Per the germline V gene, CDR1 is LNHDA and CDR2 is SQIVND (reference sequence).

The chain's CDR3 is CASSLRQGSTEAFF. The CDR3 DNA sequence: TGTGCCAGCAGCTTGAGACAGGGCAGCACTGAAGCTTTCTTT. The chain links TRBV5-4 to TRBJ1-1; the match to TRBD1 covers 7 bases. The CDR3 spans 14 residues. CDR1 and CDR2 (germline): SGHNT, YYREEE (reference sequence). The trim removed 1 base at V and 4 bases at J, leaving 4 bases unmatched.

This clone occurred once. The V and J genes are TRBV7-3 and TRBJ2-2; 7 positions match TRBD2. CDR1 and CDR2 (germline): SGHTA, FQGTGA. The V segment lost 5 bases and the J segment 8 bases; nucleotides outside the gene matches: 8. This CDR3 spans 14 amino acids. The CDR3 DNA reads TGTGCCAGCAGCCCACCAGCGGGGTCGGGGGAGCTGTTTTTT. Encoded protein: CASSPPAGSGELFF.

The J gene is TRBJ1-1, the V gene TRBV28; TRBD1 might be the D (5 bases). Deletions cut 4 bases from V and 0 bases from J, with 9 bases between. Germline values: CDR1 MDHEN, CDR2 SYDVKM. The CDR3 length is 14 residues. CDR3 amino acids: CASSSTAMNTEAFF. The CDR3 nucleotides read TGTGCCAGCAGTTCGACAGCTATGAACACTGAAGCTTTCTTT.

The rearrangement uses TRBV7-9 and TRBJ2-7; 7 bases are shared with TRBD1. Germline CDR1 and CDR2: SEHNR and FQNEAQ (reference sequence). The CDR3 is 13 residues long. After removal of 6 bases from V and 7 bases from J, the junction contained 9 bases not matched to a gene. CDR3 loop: CASRNAGGQEQYF. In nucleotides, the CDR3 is TGTGCCAGCAGAAACGCAGGGGGTCAGGAGCAGTACTTC.

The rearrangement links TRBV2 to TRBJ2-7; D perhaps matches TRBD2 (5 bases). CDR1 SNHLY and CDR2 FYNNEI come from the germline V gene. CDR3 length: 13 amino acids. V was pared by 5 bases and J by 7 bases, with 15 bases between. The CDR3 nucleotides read TGTGCCAGCAGTACCGGACTCCGGAATGAGCAGTACTTC. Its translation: CASSTGLRNEQYF.

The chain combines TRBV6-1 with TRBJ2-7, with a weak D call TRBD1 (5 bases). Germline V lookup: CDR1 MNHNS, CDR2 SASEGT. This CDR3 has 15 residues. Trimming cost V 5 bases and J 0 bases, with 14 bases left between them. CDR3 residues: CASSLTATFSYEQYF. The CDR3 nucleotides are TGTGCCAGCAGTCTGACAGCAACGTTCTCCTACGAGCAGTACTTC.

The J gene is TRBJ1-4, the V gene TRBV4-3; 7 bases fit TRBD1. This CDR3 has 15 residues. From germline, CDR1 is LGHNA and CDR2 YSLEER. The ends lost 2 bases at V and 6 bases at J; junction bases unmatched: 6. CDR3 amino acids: CASSQNQGGHEKLFF. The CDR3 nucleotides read TGCGCCAGCAGCCAAAACCAGGGGGGCCATGAAAAACTGTTTTTT.

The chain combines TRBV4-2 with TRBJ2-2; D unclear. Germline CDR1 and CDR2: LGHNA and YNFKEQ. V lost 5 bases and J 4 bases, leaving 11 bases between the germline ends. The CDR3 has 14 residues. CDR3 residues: CASSGQPSTGELFF. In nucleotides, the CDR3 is TGTGCCAGCAGCGGGCAGCCGAGCACCGGGGAGCTGTTTTTT.

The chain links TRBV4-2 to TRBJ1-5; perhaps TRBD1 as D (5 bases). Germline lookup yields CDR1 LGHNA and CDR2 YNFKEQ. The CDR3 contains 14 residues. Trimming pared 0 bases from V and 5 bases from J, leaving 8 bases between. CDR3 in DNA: TGTGCCAGCAGCCAAGACTGGGGGGATCAGCCCCAGCATTTT. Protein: CASSQDWGDQPQHF.

CDR3 bases: TGTGCCAGCAGCTTCCTGAGGGCTAGCGGGAGTTCTAGCGAGCAGTACTTC. Its protein is CASSFLRASGSSSEQYF. V usage is TRBV21-1 and J usage is TRBJ2-7; TRBD2, the table's D call, was not compared with the DNA. TRBV21-1 is a pseudogene. The CDR3 spans 17 residues.